The next 20 T cell receptor beta chains were all read from a single sample in a study of CD8+CD57+ T cells in acquired aplastic anemia. Only patients with CD8+CD57+ cell expansion on flow cytometry were chosen for sequencing. Genomic DNA acted as the template from which TCR beta VDJ combination and CDR3 sequence profiling were carried out. TCRdb re-analysed the reads in MiXCR, keeping a single row per CDR3 protein. Here the sample spans hundreds of thousands of distinct CDR3 sequences, under 40% being singletons. Sequenced sample: sorted CD4+, CD8+, or CD8+CD57+ T cells (not recorded which) from PBMCs. The receptor source for this set is a human donor with aplastic anemia.

This chain joins TRBV19 and TRBJ1-5; the match to TRBD1 covers 10 bases. The CDR3 has 17 amino acids. The V gene's germline CDR1 is LNHDA and CDR2 SQIVND (reference sequence). Unmatched junction bases numbered 9, after V lost 3 bases and J lost 4 bases. The CDR3 is CASSIGDRGGGNQPQHF. DNA for the CDR3: TGTGCCAGTAGTATCGGGGACAGGGGAGGTGGAAATCAGCCCCAGCATTTT.

This clonotype has just a few counts. This rearrangement joins TRBV11-2 to TRBJ1-2, with a weak D call TRBD1 (5 bases). Between the trimmed V and J ends, which lost 3 bases and 5 bases, there was a span of 19 bases. This CDR3 is 16 amino acids long. Per the germline V gene, CDR1 is SGHAT and CDR2 is FQNNGV. The CDR3 loop is CASSFGGEIADYGYTF. The CDR3 region has the DNA TGTGCCAGCAGCTTTGGGGGGGAGATTGCGGATTATGGCTACACCTTC.

The sample holds a few counts of this clonotype. The chain joins TRBV29-1 to TRBJ1-1; D remains unclear. Per the germline V gene, CDR1 is SQVTM and CDR2 is ANQGSEA. Deletions cut 8 bases from V and 2 bases from J, with 12 bases between. The CDR3 covers 12 residues. The CDR3 DNA reads TGCAGCACCTGGACCGAAAACACTGAAGCTTTCTTT. It translates to CSTWTENTEAFF.

This chain links TRBV5-1 with TRBJ1-1; 8 bases fit TRBD1. J lost 4 bases, V lost 2 bases, and 4 bases had no gene match. The CDR3 spans 14 residues. The V gene's germline CDR1 is SGHRS and CDR2 YFSETQ. CDR3 sequence (DNA): TGCGCCAGCAGCTTAACAGGGGGGAGCACTGAAGCTTTCTTT. It is translated as CASSLTGGSTEAFF.

There are many counts of this clonotype. The rearrangement joins TRBV19 to TRBJ1-4; no reliable D call. V lost 1 base and J 3 bases, leaving 6 bases between the germline ends. CDR1 LNHDA and CDR2 SQIVND come from the germline V gene (reference sequence). The CDR3 contains 14 residues. CDR3 protein: CASSIASANEKLFF. The CDR3, as DNA: TGTGCCAGTAGTATAGCTTCGGCTAATGAAAAACTGTTTTTT.

Many counts were recorded for this clonotype. One junction end disagrees with the germline gene, perhaps due to a read error. V usage is TRBV12-3 or TRBV12-4 and J usage is TRBJ1-5; D perhaps matches TRBD1 (6 bases). The length of the CDR3 is 15 residues. CDR3 in amino acids: CASSLAGDSNQPQHF. The CDR3 nucleotides read TGTGCCAGCAGCTTAGCAGGGGATAGCAATCAGCCCCAGCATTTT.

In the case of this clonotype: The junction and the germline gene differ at one end; a read error may be behind it. V usage is TRBV5-1 and J usage is TRBJ1-4; 8 positions agree with TRBD1. Germline V gene lookup returns CDR1 SGHRS and CDR2 YFSETQ. The CDR3 is made up of 15 amino acids. The CDR3 sequence is CASSAATGDYEKLFF. DNA of the CDR3: TGCGCCAGCAGCGCGGCGACAGGGGATTATGAAAAACTGTTTTTC.

V usage is TRBV13 and J usage is TRBJ1-3, with 7 bases aligning to TRBD1. Germline V CDR1 and CDR2: PRHDT, FYEKMQ (reference sequence). This CDR3 has 14 residues. V shed 6 bases, J shed 2 bases, and the junction held 4 bases outside the gene matches. CDR3 amino acids: CASRGQGAGNTIYF. CDR3 DNA sequence: TGTGCCAGCAGGGGGCAGGGGGCTGGAAACACCATATATTTT. Using reference TRBV13 and TRBJ1-3 for the parts outside the CDR3, the full variable domain is AAGVIQSPRHLIKEKRETATLKCYPIPRHDTVYWYQQGPGQDPQFLISFYEKMQSDKGSIPDRFSAQQFSDYHSELNMSSLELGDSALYFCASRGQGAGNTIYFGEGSWLTVV.

The chain joins TRBV10-1 to TRBJ1-4; 8 nucleotides line up with TRBD1. The CDR3 spans 16 residues. Losses at the gene ends were 9 bases for V and 7 bases for J; bases not matched to a gene: 16. The germline V gene has CDR1 WNHNN and CDR2 SYGVQD (reference sequence). The CDR3 region has the DNA TGCGCCAGGGGTGGGATCGGCAGGGGGCAGGTTGAAAAACTGTTTTTT. The encoded protein is CARGGIGRGQVEKLFF.

This chain joins TRBV25-1 and TRBJ1-5; D is uncertain. Germline V gives CDR1 MGHDK, CDR2 SYGVNS. Trimming removed 6 bases from V and 3 bases from J, with 6 bases in between. This CDR3 has 12 amino acids. The CDR3 region has the DNA TGTGCCAGCAGCCCGATCAATCAGCCCCAGCATTTT. Its translation is CASSPINQPQHF.

This chain joins TRBV25-1 and TRBJ2-7, with D maybe TRBD1 (6 bases). The germline V gene has CDR1 MGHDK and CDR2 SYGVNS. Trimming removed 8 bases at V and 2 bases at J, with 16 bases between. The CDR3 consists of 14 residues. For the CDR3, the DNA is TGTGCCAGCTCTCCCGGGACACCCGCCTACGAGCAGTACTTC. As protein: CASSPGTPAYEQYF.

This chain links TRBV5-4 with TRBJ1-2, with D unclear. V lost 4 bases, J lost 3 bases, and 10 bases lay in between. The CDR3 contains 13 residues. Germline values: CDR1 SGHNT, CDR2 YYREEE (reference sequence). CDR3 loop: CASSGTGDYGYTF. The CDR3 region has the DNA TGTGCCAGCAGCGGAACTGGGGACTATGGCTACACCTTC.

This clonotype showed up many times. The chain has TRBV24-1 and TRBJ1-5, with 7 bases lining up with TRBD1. From germline, CDR1 is KGHDR and CDR2 SFDVKD. V dropped 4 bases and J dropped 6; count of bases not matched to a gene: 2. The CDR3 covers 13 residues. The CDR3 nucleotides read TGTGCCACCAGTGAGGGACAGATTCAGCCCCAGCATTTT. Its protein is CATSEGQIQPQHF.

J is TRBJ1-1 and V is TRBV2, with 7 bases matching TRBD1. V lost 6 bases, J lost 0 bases, and 7 bases stayed unmatched. The CDR3 has 15 amino acids. The germline CDR1 and CDR2 sequences are SNHLY and FYNNEI. The DNA for the CDR3 is TGTGCCAGCAGCGCGAGGGGACAGCTGAACACTGAAGCTTTCTTT. This encodes CASSARGQLNTEAFF.

The chain is built from TRBV18 and TRBJ2-5, with D maybe TRBD1 (6 bases). V lost 0 bases and J 1 base, leaving 9 bases between the germline ends. The germline V gene has CDR1 KGHSH and CDR2 LQKENI. This CDR3 region has 15 residues. CDR3: CASSPPGAAQETQYF. DNA for the CDR3: TGTGCCAGCTCACCACCGGGGGCCGCCCAAGAGACCCAGTACTTC.

Only a few counts were recorded for this clonotype. This chain connects TRBV12-3 or TRBV12-4 to TRBJ2-7; 8 bases agree with TRBD1. The CDR3 contains 14 residues. V gave up 3 bases and J gave up 3 bases; unmatched junction bases: 4. In DNA, the CDR3 is TGTGCCAGCAGTTTCTGGGACAGGAACTACGAGCAGTACTTC. Its protein product is CASSFWDRNYEQYF.

The chain recombines TRBV20-1 with TRBJ2-1; 7 bases line up with TRBD2. V shed 4 bases, J shed 3 bases, and the junction held 9 bases outside the gene matches. The CDR3 is 15 residues long. Germline lookup yields CDR1 DFQATT and CDR2 SNEGSKA (reference sequence). CDR3 sequence reads: CSAKRDSGNYNEQFF. For the CDR3, the DNA is TGCAGTGCTAAGCGGGACTCTGGAAACTACAATGAGCAGTTCTTC.

Turning to this clonotype: At one end the junction does not follow the germline gene, possibly because of a read error. The gene calls are TRBV20-1 and TRBJ1-5; D gene unclear. Germline V gene sequence: CDR1 DFQATT, CDR2 SNEGSKA (reference sequence). The CDR3 totals 10 residues. This CDR3 is CSPRTEPQHF. In DNA form, the CDR3 reads TGCAGTCCTAGAACGGAGCCCCAGCATTTT.

This clonotype was recorded many times. The chain combines TRBV7-2 with TRBJ1-2, with D perhaps TRBD1 (6 bases). The V end lost 0 bases, the J end lost 8 bases, and 16 bases lay between the germline ends. Germline CDR1 is SGHTA and CDR2 is FQGNSA. The CDR3 is made up of 15 amino acids. CDR3 coding DNA: TGTGCCAGCAGCTTAGCCTACGGGGGCGGCCACGGCTACACCTTC. Residues: CASSLAYGGGHGYTF.

This clonotype was counted ten times or more. The chain uses TRBV3-1 and TRBJ2-7; TRBD2 matches at 7 bases. The CDR3 has 12 amino acids. Germline trimming cut 3 bases from V and 5 bases from J; bases unmatched to any gene: 1. CDR1 is LGHDT and CDR2 is YNNKEL in the germline V gene (reference sequence). This CDR3 is CASSHREDEQYF. The CDR3 DNA follows: TGTGCCAGCAGCCATCGGGAGGACGAGCAGTACTTC.